Below, 31 T cell receptor beta chains from the same sample are listed, as sequenced in a study of blood T cell repertoires in COVID-19. Sequenced by immunoSEQ multiplex PCR; TCRdb stores in-frame clones only, minus some. The sample has 90,000 to 140,000 clones; 80% to 90% are singletons. Sequencing used peripheral blood. These receptors originate from a woman in her sixties or seventies with acute or convalescent COVID-19.

The CDR3 DNA reads as TGTGCCAGCAGCTTGGTACCGTCTACAGGGTCTCGGGTAGGGTACAATGAGCAGTTCTTC. It specifies CASSLVPSTGSRVGYNEQFF. The gene calls are TRBV5-5 and TRBJ2-1; D is perhaps TRBD1 (6 bases). Trimming took off 0 bases at V and 4 bases at J, with 26 bases between the two ends. CDR3 length: 20 amino acids. Germline V gene data show CDR1 as SGHKS and CDR2 as YYEKEE (reference sequence). The full variable domain, its missing parts supplied by reference TRBV5-5 and TRBJ2-1, is DAGVTQSPTHLIKTRGQQVTLRCSPISGHKSVSWYQQVLGQGPQFIFQYYEKEERGRGNFPDRFSARQFPNYSSELNVNALLLGDSALYLCASSLVPSTGSRVGYNEQFFGPGTRLTVL.

This chain connects TRBV6-5 to TRBJ1-2; 7 bases agree with TRBD1. The J segment lost 3 bases and the V segment lost 6 bases, leaving 7 bases of the junction unmatched. From germline, CDR1 is MNHEY and CDR2 SVGAGI. CDR3 length equals 14 residues. In DNA form, the CDR3 reads TGTGCCAGCAGCCCGTTAGACAGGGACTATGGCTACACCTTC. Its protein product is CASSPLDRDYGYTF.

This clone was seen more than once but under ten times. This chain links TRBV3-1 (or the pseudogene TRBV3-2) with TRBJ1-2, with TRBD1 matching 11 bases. The junction had 4 bases not matched to a gene; V was cut back by 0 bases and J by 4 bases. The germline V gene encodes CDR1 LGHDT and CDR2 YNNKEL (reference sequence). The CDR3 has 16 amino acids. The CDR3 DNA follows: TGTGCCAGCAGCCAAGAATGGACAGGGGGCAGCTATGGCTACACCTTC. It translates to CASSQEWTGGSYGYTF.

This clone was found once. The J gene is TRBJ2-1, the V gene TRBV28; D not resolved. With 3 bases removed from V and 0 bases from J, the gap between germline ends came to 9 bases. The length of the CDR3 is 15 residues. Germline values: CDR1 MDHEN, CDR2 SYDVKM. The CDR3 spells CASSFLESSYNEQFF. CDR3 coding DNA: TGTGCCAGCAGTTTTCTCGAGAGCTCCTACAATGAGCAGTTCTTC.

CDR3 sequence (DNA): TGCGCCAGCAGCCAAGGGGCAGACGCGAACACCGGGGAGCTGTTTTTT. It yields the protein CASSQGADANTGELFF. This chain connects TRBV4-3 to TRBJ2-2; D gene ambiguous. Germline CDR1 reads LGHNA; CDR2 reads YSLEER. The length of the CDR3 is 16 residues. The germline V and J ends were trimmed by 1 base and 0 bases, with 9 bases remaining between them.

V is TRBV28 and J is TRBJ2-7, with D possibly matching TRBD1 (6 bases). This CDR3 region has 14 residues. Germline lookup yields CDR1 MDHEN and CDR2 SYDVKM. Deletions cut 7 bases from V and 5 bases from J, with 18 bases between. CDR3: CASTFGQPFHEQYF. The DNA for the CDR3 is TGTGCCAGCACTTTTGGACAGCCGTTCCACGAGCAGTACTTC.

J is TRBJ2-7 and V is TRBV29-1; TRBD1 matches 7 bases. Trimming removed 4 bases from V and 2 bases from J; junction bases left unmatched: 8. Germline CDR1 reads SQVTM; CDR2 reads ANQGSEA. The CDR3 runs 14 residues. The CDR3 spells CSVVRQGATYEQYF. The DNA for the CDR3 is TGCAGCGTTGTTCGACAGGGCGCTACCTACGAGCAGTACTTC.

The genes are TRBV19 and TRBJ1-2; 10 bases match TRBD1. The junction had 8 bases not matched to a gene; V was cut back by 5 bases and J by 2 bases. The CDR3 sequence is 16 residues long. Germline assignment: CDR1 LNHDA and CDR2 SQIVND (reference sequence). In nucleotides, the CDR3 is TGTGCCAGTAGTCCTGGTTTGGGACAGGGGAACTATGGCTACACCTTC. It codes for CASSPGLGQGNYGYTF.

The rearrangement joins TRBV5-8 to TRBJ1-1, with D perhaps TRBD1 (5 bases). Between the trimmed V and J ends, which lost 3 bases and 4 bases, there was a span of 19 bases. From germline, CDR1 is SGHTS and CDR2 YDEGEE. CDR3 length: 16 residues. CDR3: CASSSYVGAYITEAFF. CDR3 bases: TGTGCCAGCAGCTCGTATGTAGGGGCGTATATCACTGAAGCTTTCTTT.

This rearrangement joins TRBV7-6 to TRBJ2-5, with 8 bases lining up with TRBD1. CDR3 length equals 15 residues. The J segment lost 4 bases and the V segment lost 5 bases, leaving 9 bases of the junction unmatched. Germline V gene lookup returns CDR1 SGHVS and CDR2 FNYEAQ. The CDR3 nucleotides are TGTGCCAGCAGCGGAACCCAGGGGGCAGGAGAGACCCAGTACTTC. Translation gives CASSGTQGAGETQYF.

This chain connects TRBV6-1 to TRBJ1-1; D is undetermined. Germline V gene lookup returns CDR1 MNHNS and CDR2 SASEGT. With 1 base removed from V and 4 bases from J, the gap between germline ends came to 16 bases. CDR3 length: 16 amino acids. CDR3 nucleotide sequence: TGTGCCAGCAGTGAAGAGGGAGGGCGGTGGAGCACTGAAGCTTTCTTT. Translated: CASSEEGGRWSTEAFF.

The V and J genes are TRBV15 and TRBJ2-2; 12 positions agree with TRBD1. CDR3 length equals 15 residues. The trim removed 5 bases at V and 7 bases at J, leaving 5 bases unmatched. Germline V CDR1 and CDR2: LNHNV, YYDKDF (reference sequence). CDR3 in amino acids: CATSRDRGRVGELFF. CDR3 DNA sequence: TGTGCCACCAGCCGGGACAGGGGGCGAGTCGGGGAGCTGTTTTTT.

V is TRBV6-2 or TRBV6-3 and J is TRBJ2-5, with 13 bases identical to TRBD2. V lost 6 bases to trimming and J lost 5 bases; unmatched junction nucleotides: 15. From germline, CDR1 is MNHEY and CDR2 SVGEGT. The CDR3 has 18 residues. CDR3 in DNA: TGTGCCAGCAGCCCCAGGAGACTAGCGGGAGGTTACGGTGAGACCCAGTACTTC. Amino acids: CASSPRRLAGGYGETQYF.

On this clone: This specimen includes other DNA sequences encoding the same CDR3. The V and J genes are TRBV7-8 and TRBJ1-6, with 12 positions matching TRBD1. Trimming at V came to 1 base and at J to 6 bases, leaving 1 base not matched to a gene. CDR1 is SGHVS and CDR2 is FQNEAQ in the germline V gene. The CDR3 is 16 residues long. The CDR3 nucleotides are TGTGCCAGCAGCTTAGGGGACAGGGGGCTTAATTCACCCCTCCACTTT. It encodes CASSLGDRGLNSPLHF.

V usage is TRBV4-3 and J usage is TRBJ2-1; weak D call: TRBD2 (6 bases). This CDR3 region has 14 residues. Germline V gives CDR1 LGHNA, CDR2 YSLEER. V was shortened by 3 bases and J by 6 bases, with 12 bases between the two germline ends. CDR3 loop: CASSHTAGANEQFF. CDR3 DNA: TGCGCCAGCAGCCACACAGCGGGTGCCAATGAGCAGTTCTTC.

The chain couples TRBV5-1 to TRBJ2-1; 7 bases agree with TRBD1. The ends lost 3 bases at V and 6 bases at J; junction bases unmatched: 6. Germline lookup yields CDR1 SGHRS and CDR2 YFSETQ. The CDR3 is 14 amino acids. The CDR3 sequence is CASSSSWDSNEQFF. The CDR3 DNA is TGCGCCAGCAGCTCCTCCTGGGACAGCAATGAGCAGTTCTTC.

The chain recombines TRBV28 with TRBJ2-5, with 10 positions matching TRBD2. The ends lost 6 bases at V and 1 base at J; junction bases unmatched: 8. The germline gives CDR1 MDHEN, CDR2 SYDVKM. The CDR3 runs to 16 residues. Here the CDR3 DNA reads TGTGCCAGCAGCTCCGTAACTAGCGGGGCCCAAGAGACCCAGTACTTC. It translates to CASSSVTSGAQETQYF.

This clone was detected only once. This chain links TRBV30 with TRBJ2-1; 12 bases are a match to TRBD2. This CDR3 is built from 16 residues. After removal of 3 bases from V and 7 bases from J, the junction contained 10 bases not matched to a gene. The V gene's germline CDR1 is GTSNPN and CDR2 SVGIG (reference sequence). The CDR3 coding sequence is TGTGCCTGGAGCTTCAGGACTAGCGGGGACTGGAATGAGCAGTTCTTC. It translates to CAWSFRTSGDWNEQFF.

The chain is built from TRBV6-5 and TRBJ1-1; D is ambiguous. The germline V gene has CDR1 MNHEY and CDR2 SVGAGI. V lost 0 bases to trimming and J lost 0 bases, with 11 bases between them. The CDR3 is made up of 16 amino acids. CDR3 amino acids: CASSYSREALNTEAFF. The CDR3 DNA follows: TGTGCCAGCAGTTACTCCCGTGAGGCATTGAACACTGAAGCTTTCTTT.

The rearrangement uses TRBV6-5 and TRBJ2-1; 14 bases fit TRBD2. The germline V gene has CDR1 MNHEY and CDR2 SVGAGI. After removal of 7 bases from V and 5 bases from J, the junction contained 4 bases not matched to a gene. This CDR3 has 15 residues. CDR3 sequence (DNA): TGTGCCAGCAAGGGACTAGCGGGAGTCCACAATGAGCAGTTCTTC. It yields the protein CASKGLAGVHNEQFF.

This sequence joins TRBV30 and TRBJ1-3; possible D gene TRBD1, 5 bases. Germline CDR1 GTSNPN, CDR2 SVGIG (reference sequence). The CDR3 runs 11 residues. Trimming took off 5 bases at V and 9 bases at J, with 11 bases between the two ends. The CDR3 bases are TGTGCCTGGGGGGGAGTGGGCACCATATATTTT. Its translation is CAWGGVGTIYF.

V usage is TRBV3-1 (or the pseudogene TRBV3-2) and J usage is TRBJ1-3; TRBD1 aligns across 8 bases. From germline, CDR1 is LGHDT and CDR2 YNNKEL (reference sequence). V lost 7 bases, J lost 2 bases, and 7 bases stayed unmatched. The length of the CDR3 is 15 residues. The CDR3 region has the DNA TGTGCCAGCACCGTGGGACAGGACACTGGAAACACCATATATTTT. Its translation is CASTVGQDTGNTIYF.

The CDR3, as DNA: TGTGCCAGCAGTGAAGCGCTTCGACTAGCGGGGACGTTCACCTACGAGCAGTACTTC. Protein: CASSEALRLAGTFTYEQYF. This chain connects TRBV6-1 to TRBJ2-7; 11 positions match TRBD2. The CDR3 runs 19 residues. Germline V gene lookup returns CDR1 MNHNS and CDR2 SASEGT. The V segment lost 0 bases and the J segment 2 bases; nucleotides outside the gene matches: 12.

V is TRBV6-5 and J is TRBJ1-1; D gene ambiguous. Trimming took 2 bases from V and 0 from J, leaving 10 bases between them. CDR3 length: 15 amino acids. Germline CDR1 reads MNHEY; CDR2 reads SVGAGI. CDR3 sequence: CASSYRGLMNTEAFF. CDR3 in DNA: TGTGCCAGCAGTTACCGAGGCCTCATGAACACTGAAGCTTTCTTT.

The chain combines TRBV4-3 with TRBJ1-4, with TRBD1 matching 12 bases. CDR1 is LGHNA and CDR2 is YSLEER in the germline V gene. This CDR3 contains 20 residues. Trimming removed 3 bases from V and 3 bases from J; junction bases left unmatched: 14. In DNA, the CDR3 is TGCGCCAGCAGCCAGAGACCCGGGACAGGGGGCGAAATTGCTAATGAAAAACTGTTTTTT. Residues: CASSQRPGTGGEIANEKLFF.

This chain connects TRBV7-8 to TRBJ2-3, with 10 bases matching TRBD2. This CDR3 contains 15 residues. Germline lookup yields CDR1 SGHVS and CDR2 FQNEAQ. Germline trimming cut 5 bases from V and 4 bases from J; bases unmatched to any gene: 6. In nucleotides, the CDR3 is TGTGCCAGCAGCGTCCTAGCGGGAGTGGCAGATACGCAGTATTTT. Protein: CASSVLAGVADTQYF.

The V gene is TRBV18, the J gene TRBJ2-3; possible D gene TRBD1, 6 bases. V was shortened by 1 base and J by 4 bases, with 9 bases between the two germline ends. The CDR3 is 14 residues long. Germline V gene sequence: CDR1 KGHSH, CDR2 LQKENI. As DNA, the CDR3 is TGTGCCAGCTCACCACTATCAGGGGCAGATACGCAGTATTTT. Amino acid sequence: CASSPLSGADTQYF.

This chain joins TRBV27 and TRBJ1-1; 11 bases align to TRBD1. V trimming: 1 base; J trimming: 3 bases; junction bases outside the gene matches: 10. Germline V gene sequence: CDR1 MNHEY, CDR2 SMNVEV (reference sequence). The CDR3 is 18 amino acids. CDR3 protein: CASSLFTGQGARDTEAFF. CDR3 nucleotides: TGTGCCAGCAGTTTATTTACAGGACAGGGGGCTCGAGACACTGAAGCTTTCTTT.

The rearrangement joins TRBV7-9 to TRBJ1-4, with TRBD1 matching 8 bases. The CDR3 consists of 15 residues. The V gene's germline CDR1 is SEHNR and CDR2 FQNEAQ (reference sequence). Trimming took 1 base from V and 7 from J; bases not matched to a gene: 5. CDR3 DNA sequence: TGTGCCAGCAGCTTAGGACAGGGGAGGGGTGAAAAACTGTTTTTT. Its translation is CASSLGQGRGEKLFF.

The chain recombines TRBV30 with TRBJ1-6; D ambiguous. V was shortened by 2 bases and J by 2 bases, with 10 bases between the two germline ends. The CDR3 spans 15 residues. The germline CDR1 and CDR2 sequences are GTSNPN and SVGIG (reference sequence). As DNA, the CDR3 is TGTGCCTGGAGTACTGACAACACCTATAATTCACCCCTCCACTTT. This sequence encodes CAWSTDNTYNSPLHF.

The genes are TRBV27 and TRBJ2-2; 7 bases line up with TRBD2. The germline gives CDR1 MNHEY, CDR2 SMNVEV (reference sequence). Losses at the gene ends were 5 bases for V and 4 bases for J; bases not matched to a gene: 19. This CDR3 has 19 residues. In DNA, the CDR3 is TGTGCCAGCAGTAGTGATGGCTTTGGCCGCGGGAGAATCACCGGGGAGCTGTTTTTT. Translated, it gives CASSSDGFGRGRITGELFF.